The sequence of this T cell receptor (beta chain) was determined in a study of T cell responses to AZD1222 COVID-19 vaccine. Method: immunoSEQ multiplex PCR; TCRdb's copy keeps in-frame clones and lacks some. This sample yields 20,000 or so clones, of which more than 80% are seen a single time; roughly 23% belongs to the top ten. Whole-study results and caveats: There were mostly white British donors and more females than males, and clonal diversity was possibly underestimated. Baseline serology detected seropositivity in only six AZD1222 recipients. Across spike, vaccine-associated CD4 TCRs were found, dominant at 160-218 and 743-854.

This clone appeared a few times. Its antigen is as yet unknown. Per the germline V gene, CDR1 is GTSNPN and CDR2 is SVGIG (reference sequence). This CDR3 spans 13 amino acids. Trimming pared 2 bases from V and 5 bases from J, leaving 10 bases between. V is TRBV30 and J is TRBJ1-5; D perhaps matches TRBD1 (6 bases). The origin of this receptor is an adult who received the AZD1222 COVID-19 vaccine. The source material was peripheral blood, sampled 28 days after the second AZD1222 dose. The CDR3 DNA reads as TGTGCCTGGAGTCGGGGGCTCGATCAGCCCCAGCATTTT. Translation gives CAWSRGLDQPQHF.